The 8 T cell receptor beta chains presented below share a single source sample, sequenced in a study of graft-versus-host responses after intestinal transplantation. Here immunoSEQ multiplex PCR was the method, and the copy in TCRdb shows in-frame clones only, minus some. Among tens of thousands of clones listed, over 80% were seen once. The sample was PBMCs, taken approximately 260 days after intestinal transplant. All receptors come from a human patient who received an intestinal transplant, so some T cells may come from the graft donor.

The chain recombines TRBV7-9 with TRBJ2-3, with D hard to call. Germline CDR1 SEHNR, CDR2 FQNEAQ (reference sequence). Trimming removed 3 bases from V and 4 bases from J, with 2 bases in between. CDR3 size: 11 residues. The CDR3 reads CASSFADTQYF. DNA for the CDR3: TGTGCCAGCAGCTTCGCAGATACGCAGTATTTT.

The gene calls are TRBV6-1 and TRBJ2-7, with D unclear. V lost 8 bases to trimming and J lost 4 bases, with 18 bases between them. Germline V gene lookup returns CDR1 MNHNS and CDR2 SASEGT. This CDR3 contains 14 residues. The CDR3 spells CASADHSDPYEQYF. CDR3 in DNA: TGTGCCAGCGCAGACCACAGCGACCCATACGAGCAGTACTTC.

This chain links TRBV2 with TRBJ1-3; 9 nucleotides agree with TRBD1. The ends lost 7 bases at V and 8 bases at J; junction bases unmatched: 6. This CDR3 contains 13 residues. Germline V gene data show CDR1 as SNHLY and CDR2 as FYNNEI. The CDR3 DNA is TGTGCCAGCACCCCGGGACAGGGATACACCATATATTTT. Translation: CASTPGQGYTIYF.

The gene calls are TRBV11-1 and TRBJ2-7; TRBD2 is a possible D gene (7 bases). Germline CDR1 and CDR2: SGHAT and FQDESV (reference sequence). The CDR3 has 17 residues. Trimming shortened V by 8 bases and J by 0 bases, and 23 bases separated the two germline ends. The CDR3 DNA sequence: TGTGCCAGCTCGTTAGCCAGGGGAGGGGTAAGCTCCTACGAGCAGTACTTC. It translates to CASSLARGGVSSYEQYF.

The rearrangement uses TRBV28 and TRBJ1-5, with a possible D match to TRBD1 (5 bases). Germline V gene sequence: CDR1 MDHEN, CDR2 SYDVKM. The CDR3 is 15 residues long. Between the trimmed V and J ends, which lost 10 bases and 0 bases, there was a span of 16 bases. The CDR3: CATRPYGGSNQPQHF. In nucleotides, the CDR3 is TGTGCCACCAGACCCTACGGGGGTAGCAATCAGCCCCAGCATTTT.

The genes are TRBV7-2 and TRBJ1-5; D uncertain. The CDR3 runs 11 residues. The V and J ends lost 5 bases and 9 bases respectively, with 8 bases between them. Germline V CDR1 and CDR2: SGHTA, FQGNSA. CDR3 nucleotides: TGTGCCAGCAGCCCTTCCGGGCCCCAGCATTTT. Amino acids: CASSPSGPQHF.

The chain carries TRBV27 and TRBJ2-3; D is ambiguous. The germline gives CDR1 MNHEY, CDR2 SMNVEV (reference sequence). CDR3 length equals 16 residues. The V end lost 4 bases, the J end lost 1 base, and 15 bases lay between the germline ends. CDR3 nucleotides: TGTGCCAGCAGTTCACTCTTTACGGGCCGCACAGATACGCAGTATTTT. Translating gives CASSSLFTGRTDTQYF.

The genes are TRBV27 and TRBJ2-7; no reliable D call. CDR1 and CDR2 from the germline V gene are MNHEY and SMNVEV (reference sequence). Trimming removed 5 bases from V and 2 bases from J, with 10 bases in between. This CDR3 has 13 amino acids. The CDR3 bases are TGTGCCAGCAGTCTGCGACTTCCCTACGAGCAGTACTTC. This sequence encodes CASSLRLPYEQYF.